Each of the 15 T cell receptor beta chains below was sequenced from the same sample in a study of blood T cell dynamics during melanoma immunotherapy (dated by TCRdb to the early 2020s). Library preparation was by the immunoSEQ multiplex PCR assay. TCRdb took over this immuneACCESS table, retaining in-frame rearrangements with V and J assigned. Such tables are incomplete; in checked studies, under half of the missing clones stem from an unresolved V gene, and the remainder is unexplained. Recorded for this sample are some 7,200 clones; about four fifths of them occurred a single time. The ten largest clones add up to roughly a sixth of the sample. Reading the label with the study, this specimen's time point is: pre-treatment baseline. The source material was blood, sampled from a patient treated with checkpoint blockade. The source is a human donor with melanoma.

This clone was seen once. The chain has TRBV7-9 and TRBJ2-5; unclear D gene. The J call could be wrong; TRBJ2-7 is a better fit for the DNA end. CDR3 size: 14 residues. Germline V gene data show CDR1 as SEHNR and CDR2 as FQNEAQ (reference sequence). The CDR3 bases are TGTGCCAGCAGCTTAGCTACCACGGGCGACGAGCAGTACTTC. This translates into CASSLATTGDEQYF.

V and J are TRBV11-2 and TRBJ1-6, with D possibly TRBD1 on 5 matching bases. Germline V CDR1 and CDR2: SGHAT, FQNNGV. V was shortened by 2 bases and J by 7 bases, with 15 bases between the two germline ends. There are 16 residues in the CDR3. CDR3 bases: TGTGCCAGCAGCTTACGATGGGGCAGGACCAATTCACCCCTCCACTTT. This sequence encodes CASSLRWGRTNSPLHF.

The genes are TRBV6-1 and TRBJ2-7; 7 nucleotides agree with TRBD1. CDR1 is MNHNS and CDR2 is SASEGT in the germline V gene. The V and J ends lost 5 bases and 1 base, in that order; junction bases with no gene match: 5. The CDR3 totals 14 residues. The CDR3 coding sequence is TGTGCCAGCAGTAACAGGGGAAGGTCCTACGAGCAGTACTTC. Translated, it gives CASSNRGRSYEQYF.

The chain is built from TRBV25-1 and TRBJ2-5; a weak D match, TRBD1 (6 bases). With 4 bases removed from V and 0 bases from J, the gap between germline ends came to 9 bases. The CDR3 length is 14 residues. CDR1 and CDR2 from the germline V gene are MGHDK and SYGVNS. CDR3 in amino acids: CASSGDRNQETQYF. In nucleotides, the CDR3 is TGTGCCAGCAGTGGAGACAGGAACCAAGAGACCCAGTACTTC.

The chain employs TRBV7-2 and TRBJ1-3; D remains ambiguous. This CDR3 has 16 residues. V lost 0 bases to trimming and J lost 1 base, with 10 bases between them. Germline V gene sequence: CDR1 SGHTA, CDR2 FQGNSA. CDR3 loop: CASSLATLTSGNTIYF. As DNA, the CDR3 is TGTGCCAGCAGCTTAGCGACCTTGACTTCTGGAAACACCATATATTTT. Together with reference TRBV7-2 and TRBJ1-3, the CDR3 gives the full variable domain: GAGVSQSPSNKVTEKGKDVELRCDPISGHTALYWYRQSLGQGLEFLIYFQGNSAPDKSGLPSDRFSAERTGGSVSTLTIQRTQQEDSAVYLCASSLATLTSGNTIYFGEGSWLTVV.

The chain links TRBV4-1 to TRBJ2-7, with 12 bases identical to TRBD2. The CDR3 runs to 15 residues. Germline V CDR1 and CDR2: MGHRA, YSYEKL. The trim removed 4 bases at V and 3 bases at J, leaving 4 bases unmatched. Here the CDR3 reads CASSLQTSGSYEQYF. CDR3 DNA sequence: TGCGCCAGCAGCCTCCAGACTAGCGGGAGCTACGAGCAGTACTTC.

The chain employs TRBV19 and TRBJ2-7; D tentatively fits TRBD1 or TRBD2 (5 bases each). The V end lost 3 bases, the J end lost 6 bases, and 18 bases lay between the germline ends. The CDR3 is 15 residues long. The V gene's germline CDR1 is LNHDA and CDR2 SQIVND (reference sequence). CDR3: CASSISFQGGGEQYF. The CDR3 DNA reads TGTGCCAGTAGTATCTCCTTCCAGGGTGGGGGCGAGCAGTACTTC.

The DNA of the CDR3 is TGTGCCAGTAGTATAGGAGGGAGCTCCTACGAGCAGTACTTC. Its translation is CASSIGGSSYEQYF. The genes are TRBV19 and TRBJ2-5; D is perhaps TRBD2 (5 bases). The J call is in doubt because the DNA end fits TRBJ2-7 better. CDR3 length equals 14 residues. CDR1 is LNHDA, CDR2 SQIVND, per germline (reference sequence).

The genes are TRBV7-9 and TRBJ2-5; possible D gene TRBD1, 6 bases. The DNA end favors TRBJ2-7, so the J call may be wrong. The germline gives CDR1 SEHNR, CDR2 FQNEAQ (reference sequence). The CDR3 consists of 15 residues. The CDR3 coding sequence is TGTGCCAGCAGCTTAGCGCATCAGGGGTTCCACGAGCAGTACTTC. It encodes CASSLAHQGFHEQYF.

The genes are TRBV19 and TRBJ1-4, with a tentative D call TRBD1 (6 bases). Between the trimmed V and J ends, which lost 4 bases and 4 bases, there was a span of 13 bases. This CDR3 has 15 residues. The germline gives CDR1 LNHDA, CDR2 SQIVND (reference sequence). CDR3 protein: CASSTTGFGNEKLFF. For the CDR3, the DNA is TGTGCCAGTAGTACCACAGGGTTTGGTAATGAAAAACTGTTTTTT.

The genes are TRBV6-5 and TRBJ1-5; unclear D gene. The CDR3 has 14 amino acids. V lost 4 bases and J lost 8, with 15 bases in between. Germline V gives CDR1 MNHEY, CDR2 SVGAGI. The CDR3 nucleotides read TGTGCCAGCAGTTCCGGGCCCCGGGTGGAGCCCCAGCATTTT. This sequence encodes CASSSGPRVEPQHF.

This clone was seen a handful of times. V and J are TRBV27 and TRBJ2-7; 7 bases line up with TRBD1. Per the germline V gene, CDR1 is MNHEY and CDR2 is SMNVEV (reference sequence). Trimming cost V 5 bases and J 7 bases; bases outside gene matches: 5. The CDR3 has 12 residues. The CDR3 DNA follows: TGTGCCAGCAGTCCAACAGGGGAAGAGCAGTACTTC. It is translated as CASSPTGEEQYF.

DNA of the CDR3: TGTGCCAGCAGCTCGACAGGATACGAGCAGTACTTC. Translated: CASSSTGYEQYF. This chain connects TRBV11-2 to TRBJ2-7; D is perhaps TRBD1 (6 bases). Per germline, CDR1 SGHAT and CDR2 FQNNGV. Trimming stripped 4 bases from V and 4 bases from J, with 8 bases between. This CDR3 comprises 12 residues. Filled out from reference TRBV11-2 and TRBJ2-7, the complete variable domain reads EAGVAQSPRYKIIEKRQSVAFWCNPISGHATLYWYQQILGQGPKLLIQFQNNGVVDDSQLPKDRFSAERLKGVDSTLKIQPAKLEDSAVYLCASSSTGYEQYFGPGTRLTVT.

This chain links TRBV6-5 with TRBJ1-4; D is uncertain. There are 12 residues in the CDR3. The ends were cut back, 8 bases at V and 10 bases at J, with 14 bases in the middle. Germline V gene sequence: CDR1 MNHEY, CDR2 SVGAGI. CDR3 sequence (DNA): TGTGCCAGCCGACACGAATCGGGAAAACTGTTTTTT. It codes for CASRHESGKLFF.

The chain employs TRBV21-1 and TRBJ2-1; the table's D call of TRBD2 was not tested on the DNA. TRBV21-1 is given as a pseudogene. This CDR3 comprises 16 residues. In nucleotides, the CDR3 is TGTGCCAGCAGCAAAGTCCTAGCGGGAGCCTACAATGAGCAGTTCTTC. Its protein product is CASSKVLAGAYNEQFF.